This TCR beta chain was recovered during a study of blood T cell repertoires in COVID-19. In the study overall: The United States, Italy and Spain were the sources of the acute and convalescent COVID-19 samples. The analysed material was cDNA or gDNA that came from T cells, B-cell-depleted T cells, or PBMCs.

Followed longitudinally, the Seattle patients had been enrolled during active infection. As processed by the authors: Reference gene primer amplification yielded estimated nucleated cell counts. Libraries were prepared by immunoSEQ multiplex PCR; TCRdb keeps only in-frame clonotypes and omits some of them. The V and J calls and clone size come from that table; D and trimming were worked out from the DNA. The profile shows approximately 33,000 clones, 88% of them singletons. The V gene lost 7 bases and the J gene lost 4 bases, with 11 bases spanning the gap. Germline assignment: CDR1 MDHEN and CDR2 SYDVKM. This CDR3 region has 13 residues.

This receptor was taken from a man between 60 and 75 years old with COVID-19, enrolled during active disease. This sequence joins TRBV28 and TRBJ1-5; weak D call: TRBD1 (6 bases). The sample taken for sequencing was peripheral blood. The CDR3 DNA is TGTGCCAGCAACCCCAGGGGTAATCAGCCCCAGCATTTT. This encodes CASNPRGNQPQHF.